This T cell receptor beta chain emerged from a study of T-cell memory formation after mild COVID-19. Each CDR3 protein is one row after TCRdb ran MiXCR on the 5' RACE reads. This sample has 100,000 or so distinct CDR3 sequences; 11% occur once, and the top ten carry about 40%. The ends lost 5 bases at V and 6 bases at J; junction bases unmatched: 0. The CDR3 has 12 residues. Germline CDR1 and CDR2: MGHRA and YSYEKL. Sequencing was carried out using PBMCs or a T cell subset sorted from them (not recorded which). The chain couples TRBV4-1 to TRBJ2-2; 7 nucleotides line up with TRBD2. This sequence was found in a man aged 18 to 30 who had mild COVID-19 (a few samples of this study predate the infection). Cell type and time point are not known. The CDR3 region is CASSGGAGELFF. As DNA, the CDR3 is TGCGCCAGCAGCGGGGGGGCCGGGGAGCTGTTTTTT.